The TCR beta chain under discussion was sequenced for a study of T cell responses to AZD1222 COVID-19 vaccine. Study-level points and caveats: Possibly, clonal diversity was underestimated; donors were largely white British and included more females. AZD1222 recipients seropositive at baseline numbered only six or seven. Per reports, nearly half of all spike-specific TCRs target regions that are unmutated in variants. Spike-specific TCR breadth and depth rose after two AZD1222 doses.

Assay used: immunoSEQ multiplex PCR; TCRdb lists only in-frame clones, some missing. The sample yields some 120,000 clones, around 83% seen once. On this clone itself: No antigen is known for it. Different DNA sequences within this sample yield the same CDR3.

The sequencing here drew on peripheral blood, taken 28 days after the second AZD1222 dose. This TCR came from an adult who received the AZD1222 COVID-19 vaccine.

The CDR3 nucleotides read TGTGCCAGCAGTCGGCCCGACCAAGAGACCCAGTACTTC. Its translation is CASSRPDQETQYF. The chain couples TRBV25-1 to TRBJ2-5; D call uncertain. In germline, CDR1 is MGHDK, CDR2 SYGVNS. V was clipped by 5 bases and J by 0 bases, with 7 bases between them. The CDR3 sequence is 13 residues long.